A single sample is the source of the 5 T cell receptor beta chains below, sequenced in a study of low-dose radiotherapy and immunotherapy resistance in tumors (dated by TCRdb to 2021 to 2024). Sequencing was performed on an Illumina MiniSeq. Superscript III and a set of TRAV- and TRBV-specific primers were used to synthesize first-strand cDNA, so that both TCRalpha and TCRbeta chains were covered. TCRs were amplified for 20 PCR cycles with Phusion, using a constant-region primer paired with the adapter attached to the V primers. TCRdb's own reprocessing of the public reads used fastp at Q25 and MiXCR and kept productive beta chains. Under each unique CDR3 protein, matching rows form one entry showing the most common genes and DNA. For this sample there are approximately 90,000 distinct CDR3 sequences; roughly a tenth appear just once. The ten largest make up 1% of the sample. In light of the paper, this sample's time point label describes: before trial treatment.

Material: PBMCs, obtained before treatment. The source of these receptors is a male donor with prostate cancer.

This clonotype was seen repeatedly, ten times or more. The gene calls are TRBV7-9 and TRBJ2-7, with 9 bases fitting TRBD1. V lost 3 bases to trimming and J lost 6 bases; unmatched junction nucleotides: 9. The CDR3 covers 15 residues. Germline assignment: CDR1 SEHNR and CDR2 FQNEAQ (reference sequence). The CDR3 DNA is TGTGCCAGCAGCTTTTTTGGGACAGGGTCTGCCGAGCAGTACTTC. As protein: CASSFFGTGSAEQYF.

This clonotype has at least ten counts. DNA of the CDR3: TGCAGTGCCTCCCCAACTAGCGGGAGTTCGGATACGCAGTATTTT. This sequence encodes CSASPTSGSSDTQYF. The gene calls are TRBV20-1 and TRBJ2-3; 11 bases map to TRBD2. The V gene end was trimmed by 6 bases and the J gene end by 6 bases; junction bases not matched to a gene: 11. In germline, CDR1 is DFQATT, CDR2 SNEGSKA (reference sequence). This CDR3 is 15 amino acids long.

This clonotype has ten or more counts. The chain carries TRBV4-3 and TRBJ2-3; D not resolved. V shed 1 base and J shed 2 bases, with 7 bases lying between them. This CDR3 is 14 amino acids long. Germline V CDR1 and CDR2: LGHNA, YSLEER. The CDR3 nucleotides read TGCGCCAGCAGCCAAGTACTGACCACAGATACGCAGTATTTT. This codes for CASSQVLTTDTQYF.

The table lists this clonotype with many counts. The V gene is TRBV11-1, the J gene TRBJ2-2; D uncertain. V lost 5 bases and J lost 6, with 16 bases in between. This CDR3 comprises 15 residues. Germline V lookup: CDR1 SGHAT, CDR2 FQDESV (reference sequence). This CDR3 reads CASSLPTSGAGELFF. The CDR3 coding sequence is TGTGCCAGCAGCCTCCCCACGTCCGGTGCCGGGGAGCTGTTTTTT. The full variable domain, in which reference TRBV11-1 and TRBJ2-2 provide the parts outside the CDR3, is EAEVAQSPRYKITEKSQAVAFWCDPISGHATLYWYRQILGQGPELLVQFQDESVVDDSQLPKDRFSAERLKGVDSTLKIQPAELGDSAMYLCASSLPTSGAGELFFGEGSRLTVL.

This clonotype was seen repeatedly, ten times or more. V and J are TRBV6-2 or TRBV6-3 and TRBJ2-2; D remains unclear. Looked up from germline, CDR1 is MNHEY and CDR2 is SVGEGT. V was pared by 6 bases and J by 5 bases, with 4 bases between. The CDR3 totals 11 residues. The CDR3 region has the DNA TGTGCCAGCAGGGGAACCGGGGAGCTGTTTTTT. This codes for CASRGTGELFF.